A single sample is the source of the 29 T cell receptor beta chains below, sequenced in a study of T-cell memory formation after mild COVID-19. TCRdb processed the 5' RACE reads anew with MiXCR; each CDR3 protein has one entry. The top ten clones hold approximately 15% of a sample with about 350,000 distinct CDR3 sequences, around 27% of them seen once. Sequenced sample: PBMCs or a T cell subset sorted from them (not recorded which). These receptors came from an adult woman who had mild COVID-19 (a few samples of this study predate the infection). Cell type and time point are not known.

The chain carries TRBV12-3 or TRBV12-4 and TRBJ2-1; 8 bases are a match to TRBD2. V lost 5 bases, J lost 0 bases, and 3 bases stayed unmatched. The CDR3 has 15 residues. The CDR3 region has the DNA TGTGCCAGCAGTATCGCGGGGGGCTCCTACAATGAGCAGTTCTTC. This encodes CASSIAGGSYNEQFF.

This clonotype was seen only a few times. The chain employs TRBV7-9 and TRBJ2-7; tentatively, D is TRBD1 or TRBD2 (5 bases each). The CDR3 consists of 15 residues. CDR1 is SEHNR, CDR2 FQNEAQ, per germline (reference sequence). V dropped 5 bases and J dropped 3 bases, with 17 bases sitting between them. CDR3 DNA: TGTGCCAGCAGCCCCTCCCTGAAGGGGAGCTACGAGCAGTACTTC. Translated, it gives CASSPSLKGSYEQYF.

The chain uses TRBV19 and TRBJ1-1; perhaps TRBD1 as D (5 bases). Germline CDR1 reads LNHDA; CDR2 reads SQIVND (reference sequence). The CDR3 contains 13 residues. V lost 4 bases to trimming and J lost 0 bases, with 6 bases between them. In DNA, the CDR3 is TGTGCCAGTAGTAAGGGGTTGAACACTGAAGCTTTCTTT. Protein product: CASSKGLNTEAFF.

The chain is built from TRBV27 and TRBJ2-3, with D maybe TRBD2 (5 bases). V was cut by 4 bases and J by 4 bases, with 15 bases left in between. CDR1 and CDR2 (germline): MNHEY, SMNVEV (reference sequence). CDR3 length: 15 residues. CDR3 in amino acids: CASSWQTLGADTQYF. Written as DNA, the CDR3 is TGTGCCAGCAGTTGGCAAACACTCGGGGCAGATACGCAGTATTTT.

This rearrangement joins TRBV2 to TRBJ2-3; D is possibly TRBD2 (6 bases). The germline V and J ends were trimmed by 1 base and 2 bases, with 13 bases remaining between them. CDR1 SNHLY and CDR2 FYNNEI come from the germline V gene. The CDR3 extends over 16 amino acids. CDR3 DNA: TGTGCCAGCAGTGAAGGTGGCGGAGGGGACACAGATACGCAGTATTTT. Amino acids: CASSEGGGGDTDTQYF.

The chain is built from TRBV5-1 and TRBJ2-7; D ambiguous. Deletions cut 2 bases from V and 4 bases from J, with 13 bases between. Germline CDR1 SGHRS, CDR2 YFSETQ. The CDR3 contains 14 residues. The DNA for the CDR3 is TGCGCCAGCAGCTTCGCCCACAGCGTGTACGAGCAGTACTTC. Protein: CASSFAHSVYEQYF.

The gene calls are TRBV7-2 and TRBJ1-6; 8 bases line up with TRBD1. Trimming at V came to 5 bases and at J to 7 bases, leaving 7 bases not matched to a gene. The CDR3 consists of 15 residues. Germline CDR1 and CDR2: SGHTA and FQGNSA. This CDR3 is CASSKTGVGNSPLHF. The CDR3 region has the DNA TGTGCCAGCAGCAAGACAGGGGTGGGGAATTCACCCCTCCACTTT.

CDR3 region: CASSWNRGSYEQYF. CDR3 bases: TGCGCCAGCAGCTGGAACAGGGGTTCCTACGAGCAGTACTTC. The chain links TRBV5-1 to TRBJ2-7, with 7 bases aligning to TRBD1. CDR3 length: 14 residues. The V gene end was trimmed by 3 bases and the J gene end by 1 base; junction bases not matched to a gene: 4. Germline CDR1 SGHRS, CDR2 YFSETQ.

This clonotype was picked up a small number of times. The CDR3 region has the DNA TGTGCCAGTACTGCCGCCCAACCCAACACCGGGGAGCTGTTTTTT. Protein: CASTAAQPNTGELFF. V is TRBV6-1 and J is TRBJ2-2; D remains unclear. The V end lost 9 bases, the J end lost 2 bases, and 16 bases lay between the germline ends. Germline CDR1 is MNHNS and CDR2 is SASEGT. This CDR3 spans 15 amino acids.

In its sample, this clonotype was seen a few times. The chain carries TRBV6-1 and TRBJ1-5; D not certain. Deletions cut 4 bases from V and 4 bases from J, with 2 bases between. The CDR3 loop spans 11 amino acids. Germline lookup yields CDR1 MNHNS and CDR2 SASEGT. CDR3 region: CASSVNQPQHF. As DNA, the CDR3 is TGTGCCAGCAGTGTAAATCAGCCCCAGCATTTT.

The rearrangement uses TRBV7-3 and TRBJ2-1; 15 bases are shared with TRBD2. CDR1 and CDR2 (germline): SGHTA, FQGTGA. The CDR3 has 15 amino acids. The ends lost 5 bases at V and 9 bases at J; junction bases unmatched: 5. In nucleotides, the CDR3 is TGTGCCAGCAGCCCCGGACTAGCGGGGGGGGCTGAGCAGTTCTTC. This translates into CASSPGLAGGAEQFF.

DNA for the CDR3: TGTGCCAGCAGTTACAGGGGCGCGGTTGGCTACACCTTC. Residues: CASSYRGAVGYTF. V usage is TRBV6-5 and J usage is TRBJ1-2; D might be TRBD1 (5 bases). CDR3 length: 13 residues. Trimming took off 2 bases at V and 7 bases at J, with 11 bases between the two ends. CDR1 and CDR2 (germline): MNHEY, SVGAGI.

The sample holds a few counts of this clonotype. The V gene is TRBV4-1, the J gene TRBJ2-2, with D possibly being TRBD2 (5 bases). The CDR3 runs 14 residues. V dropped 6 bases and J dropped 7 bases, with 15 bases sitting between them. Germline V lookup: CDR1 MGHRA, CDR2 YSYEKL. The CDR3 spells CASRRWARDGELFF. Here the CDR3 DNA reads TGCGCCAGCAGGCGGTGGGCACGGGACGGGGAGCTGTTTTTT.

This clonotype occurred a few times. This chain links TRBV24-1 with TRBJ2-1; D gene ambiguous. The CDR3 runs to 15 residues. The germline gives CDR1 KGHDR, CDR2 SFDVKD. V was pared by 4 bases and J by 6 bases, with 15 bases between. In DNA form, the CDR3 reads TGTGCCACCAGTGACCACACCCTCGGCGGCAATGAGCAGTTCTTC. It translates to CATSDHTLGGNEQFF.

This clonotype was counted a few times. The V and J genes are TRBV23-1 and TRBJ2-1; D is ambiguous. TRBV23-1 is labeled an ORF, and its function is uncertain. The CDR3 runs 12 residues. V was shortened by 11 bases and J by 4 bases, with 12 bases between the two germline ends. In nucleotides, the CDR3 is TGCGCCCCCCGCCCAACATACAATGAGCAGTTCTTC. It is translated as CAPRPTYNEQFF.

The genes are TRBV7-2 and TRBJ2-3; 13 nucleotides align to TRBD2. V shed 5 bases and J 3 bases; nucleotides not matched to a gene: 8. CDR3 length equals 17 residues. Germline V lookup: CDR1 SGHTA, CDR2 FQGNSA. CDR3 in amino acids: CASSPRTSGSKTDTQYF. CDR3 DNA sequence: TGTGCCAGCAGCCCCAGGACTAGCGGGAGCAAAACAGATACGCAGTATTTT.

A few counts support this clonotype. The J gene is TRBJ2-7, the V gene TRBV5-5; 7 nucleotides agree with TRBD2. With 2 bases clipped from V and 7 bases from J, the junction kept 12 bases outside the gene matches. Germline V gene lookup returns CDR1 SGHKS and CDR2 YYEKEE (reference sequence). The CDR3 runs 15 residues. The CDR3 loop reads CASSLNAGVIMEQYF. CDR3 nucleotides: TGTGCCAGCAGCTTAAATGCGGGAGTAATAATGGAGCAGTACTTC.

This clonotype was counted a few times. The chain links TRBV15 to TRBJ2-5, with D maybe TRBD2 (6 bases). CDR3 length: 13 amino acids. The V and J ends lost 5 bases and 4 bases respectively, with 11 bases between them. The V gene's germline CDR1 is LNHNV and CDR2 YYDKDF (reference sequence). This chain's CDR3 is CATSRHGGETQYF. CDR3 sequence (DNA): TGTGCCACCAGCCGCCACGGGGGAGAGACCCAGTACTTC.

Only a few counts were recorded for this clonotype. The CDR3 DNA reads as TGTGCCAGCAGATCCGGGACAGGTGACACAGATACGCAGTATTTT. This gives the protein CASRSGTGDTDTQYF. The chain carries TRBV6-2 or TRBV6-3 and TRBJ2-3; TRBD1 aligns across 8 bases. The V gene's germline CDR1 is MNHEY and CDR2 SVGEGT. This CDR3 comprises 15 residues. The J segment lost 2 bases and the V segment lost 6 bases, leaving 7 bases of the junction unmatched.

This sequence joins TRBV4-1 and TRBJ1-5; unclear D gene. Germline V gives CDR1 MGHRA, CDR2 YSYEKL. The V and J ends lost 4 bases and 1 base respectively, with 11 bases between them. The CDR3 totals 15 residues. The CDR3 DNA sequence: TGCGCCAGCAGCCCACAACAGCTGAGCAATCAGCCCCAGCATTTT. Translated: CASSPQQLSNQPQHF.

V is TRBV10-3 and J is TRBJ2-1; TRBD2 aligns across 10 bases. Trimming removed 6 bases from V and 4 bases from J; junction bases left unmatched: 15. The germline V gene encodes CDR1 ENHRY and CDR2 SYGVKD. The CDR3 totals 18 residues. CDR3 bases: TGTGCCATCAGCCACGGACTAGCGGATACATCCCTTTACAATGAGCAGTTCTTC. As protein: CAISHGLADTSLYNEQFF.

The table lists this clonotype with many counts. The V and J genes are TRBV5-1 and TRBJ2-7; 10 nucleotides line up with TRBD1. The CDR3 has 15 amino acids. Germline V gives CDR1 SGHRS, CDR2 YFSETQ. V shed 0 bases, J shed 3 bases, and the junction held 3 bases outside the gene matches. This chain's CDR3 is CASSLETGGFYEQYF. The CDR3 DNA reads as TGCGCCAGCAGCTTGGAGACAGGGGGCTTCTACGAGCAGTACTTC. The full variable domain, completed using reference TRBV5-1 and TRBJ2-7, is KAGVTQTPRYLIKTRGQQVTLSCSPISGHRSVSWYQQTPGQGLQFLFEYFSETQRNKGNFPGRFSGRQFSNSRSEMNVSTLELGDSALYLCASSLETGGFYEQYFGPGTRLTVT.

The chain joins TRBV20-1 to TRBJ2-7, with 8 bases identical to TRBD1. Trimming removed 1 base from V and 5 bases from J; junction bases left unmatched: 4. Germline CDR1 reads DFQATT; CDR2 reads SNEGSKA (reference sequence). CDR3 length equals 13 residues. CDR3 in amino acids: CSARGSGGNEQYF. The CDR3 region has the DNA TGCAGTGCTAGAGGTTCAGGGGGCAACGAGCAGTACTTC.

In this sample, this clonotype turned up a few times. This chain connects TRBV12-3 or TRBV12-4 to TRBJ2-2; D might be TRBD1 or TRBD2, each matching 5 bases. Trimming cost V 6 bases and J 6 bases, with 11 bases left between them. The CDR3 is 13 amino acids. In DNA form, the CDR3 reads TGTGCCAGCAGCTACGGGACCTCCGGGGAGCTGTTTTTT. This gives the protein CASSYGTSGELFF.

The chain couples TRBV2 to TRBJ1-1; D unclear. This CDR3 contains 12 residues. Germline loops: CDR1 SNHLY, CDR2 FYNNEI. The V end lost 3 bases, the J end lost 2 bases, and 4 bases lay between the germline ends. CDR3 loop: CASSDSNTEAFF. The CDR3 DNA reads TGTGCCAGCAGTGATTCCAACACTGAAGCTTTCTTT.

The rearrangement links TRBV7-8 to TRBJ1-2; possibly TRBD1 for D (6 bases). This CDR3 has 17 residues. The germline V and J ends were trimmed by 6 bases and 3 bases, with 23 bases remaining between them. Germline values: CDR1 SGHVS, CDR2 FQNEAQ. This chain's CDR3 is CASRGGRAGVHDYGYTF. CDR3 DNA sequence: TGTGCCAGCAGGGGGGGGCGAGCAGGGGTTCACGACTATGGCTACACCTTC.

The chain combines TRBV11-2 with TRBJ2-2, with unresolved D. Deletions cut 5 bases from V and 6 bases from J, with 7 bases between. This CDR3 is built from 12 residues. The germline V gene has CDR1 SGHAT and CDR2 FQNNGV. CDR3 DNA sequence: TGTGCCAGCAGCCCACACGCCGGGGAGCTGTTTTTT. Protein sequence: CASSPHAGELFF.

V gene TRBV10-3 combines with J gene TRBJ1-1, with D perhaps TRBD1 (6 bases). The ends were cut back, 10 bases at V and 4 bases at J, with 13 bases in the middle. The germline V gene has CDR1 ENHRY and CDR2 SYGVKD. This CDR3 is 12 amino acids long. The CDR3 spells CATMGGPTEAFF. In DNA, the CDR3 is TGTGCCACCATGGGGGGCCCCACTGAAGCTTTCTTT.

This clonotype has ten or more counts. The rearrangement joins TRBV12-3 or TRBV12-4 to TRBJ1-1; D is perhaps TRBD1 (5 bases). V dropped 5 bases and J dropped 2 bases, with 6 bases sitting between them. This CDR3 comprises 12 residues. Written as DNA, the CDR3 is TGTGCCAGCAGTGGGGCAAACACTGAAGCTTTCTTT. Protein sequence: CASSGANTEAFF.